This is a list of T cell receptor beta chains from one sample in a study of blood T cell repertoires in COVID-19. Produced via immunoSEQ multiplex PCR; TCRdb's table is partial and in-frame only. The data show approximately 180,000 clones, roughly 85% seen once. Sequencing was performed on peripheral blood. The origin of the receptors is a man in his sixties with acute or convalescent COVID-19. Each CDR3 is given with its conserved first and last residue. Each record gives: D gene, J gene, V gene, clone size, CDR3 DNA, CDR3 protein. The D gene is left open where the match is weak. Clone sizes are given selectively: once, few, many, or a class where the clone is expanded.

TRBD1	TRBJ1-4	TRBV11-2	NA	TGTGCCAGCAGCCCGGGACAGTCTTTCAATGAAAAACTGTTTTTT	CASSPGQSFNEKLFF
TRBD1	TRBJ2-7	TRBV27	NA	TGTGCCAGCAGTTTAAAGTTTGGGACAGGGGGTTACGAGCAGTACTTC	CASSLKFGTGGYEQYF
TRBD2	TRBJ2-7	TRBV5-4	NA	TGTGCCAGCAGCCCGGTAGCGGGAGAGCCGGGCGAGCAGTACTTC	CASSPVAGEPGEQYF
TRBD1	TRBJ1-5	TRBV28	NA	TGTGCCAGCAGTTTAGACAGGGAAAGGCCCCAGCATTTT	CASSLDRERPQHF
TRBD1	TRBJ1-5	TRBV28	NA	TGTGCCAGCAGTCTGGGACAGCTTCTCGGCAATCAGCCCCAGCATTTT	CASSLGQLLGNQPQHF
TRBD1	TRBJ2-7	TRBV3-1/TRBV3-2	NA	TGTGCCAGCAGCCTTCCGGGACAGGGAAGGAACGAGCAGTACTTC	CASSLPGQGRNEQYF
NA	TRBJ1-5	TRBV3-1/TRBV3-2	NA	TGTGCCAGCAGCCAATTTGGGGCAGGATGGGGACAGCCCCAGCATTTT	CASSQFGAGWGQPQHF
TRBD2	TRBJ2-2	TRBV7-7	NA	TGTGCTAGCAGCTTGTCGGGGGGGGACACCGGGGAGCTGTTTTTT	CASSLSGGDTGELFF
NA	TRBJ2-5	TRBV4-2	NA	TGTGCCAGCAGCCAAGATGTGGAGGAGACCCAGTACTTC	CASSQDVEETQYF
TRBD2	TRBJ2-2	TRBV3-1/TRBV3-2	NA	TGTGCCAGCAGCCTCCCTCAAACTAGCGCTCAAAACCCCACCGGGGAGCTGTTTTTT	CASSLPQTSAQNPTGELFF
TRBD2	TRBJ2-2	TRBV19	NA	TGTGCCAGTAGTATAGTGGGGAGGGGCACCGGGGAGCTGTTTTTT	CASSIVGRGTGELFF
TRBD1	TRBJ2-7	TRBV5-1	NA	TGCGCCAGCAGCGGGGGGACAGGGGGCACCTACGAGCAGTACTTC	CASSGGTGGTYEQYF
NA	TRBJ2-3	TRBV19	NA	TGTGCCACTCATAGCTGGCATACGCAGTATTTT	CATHSWHTQYF
NA	TRBJ1-2	TRBV5-1	NA	TGCGCCAGCAGCTTGGACGGACCGGGATTGGGGTATGGCTACACCTTC	CASSLDGPGLGYGYTF
NA	TRBJ1-5	TRBV21-1	NA	TGTGCCAGCAGCAAAGAGGTCAGGAATCAGCCCCAGCATTTT	CASSKEVRNQPQHF
NA	TRBJ1-4	TRBV7-9	NA	TGTGCCAGCGGTCGGGAAAAACTGTTTTTT	CASGREKLFF
TRBD2	TRBJ2-1	TRBV14	NA	TGTGCCAGCAGCCAGTTTAAGACTAGCGGCTACAATGAGCAGTTCTTC	CASSQFKTSGYNEQFF
TRBD1	TRBJ1-4	TRBV18	NA	TGTGCCAGCTCGGGACAGATTAATGAAAAACTGTTTTTT	CASSGQINEKLFF
TRBD2	TRBJ2-1	TRBV7-3	NA	TGTGCCAGCAGCTTAACGGCTAGCGGGAGGGGTGAGCAGTTCTTC	CASSLTASGRGEQFF
TRBD1	TRBJ2-3	TRBV7-3	once	TGTGCCAGCAGCCTGACAGGGGGGACAGATACGCAGTATTTT	CASSLTGGTDTQYF
NA	TRBJ2-6	TRBV6-2/TRBV6-3	NA	TGTGCCAGCAGTTACGGGGGCTCGGGGGCCAACGTCCTGACTTTC	CASSYGGSGANVLTF
TRBD2	TRBJ2-7	TRBV19	few	TGTGCCAGTAGTATAGATGGGAGGGGACTAGCCCCAATAGAGCAGTACTTC	CASSIDGRGLAPIEQYF
NA	TRBJ2-2	TRBV3-1/TRBV3-2	NA	TGTGCCAGCAGCCAAGATCTCCTCGTCCCCGGGGAGCTGTTTTTT	CASSQDLLVPGELFF
TRBD2	TRBJ2-7	TRBV5-6	NA	TGTGCCAGCAGCTGGACTACTAGCGGTACCTACGAGCAGTACTTC	CASSWTTSGTYEQYF
TRBD1	TRBJ2-7	TRBV28	NA	TGTGCCAGCAGTTCCCCGGGACAGAACTCCTACGAGCAGTACTTC	CASSSPGQNSYEQYF
TRBD2	TRBJ2-1	TRBV7-9	once	TGTGCCAGCAGCCCAGGGACTAGCGGGAGGGTTTCTTACAATGAGCAGTTCTTC	CASSPGTSGRVSYNEQFF
TRBD2	TRBJ2-5	TRBV7-9	once	TGTGCCAGCAGCTCGGCGGAAGCTAGCGGGATTGGAGAGACCCAGTACTTC	CASSSAEASGIGETQYF
TRBD1	TRBJ2-3	TRBV5-1	NA	TGCGCCAGCAGCTTCGGAGACAGGGCGGCCACAGATACGCAGTATTTT	CASSFGDRAATDTQYF
NA	TRBJ1-2	TRBV28	NA	TGTGCCAGCAGTGTGACAGTTATTGGCTACACCTTC	CASSVTVIGYTF
NA	TRBJ2-5	TRBV7-6	NA	TGTGCCAGCAGCCCCGGAGTGGGTAGTGAAGAGACCCAGTACTTC	CASSPGVGSEETQYF
NA	TRBJ1-5	TRBV6-5	NA	TGTGCCAGCCAGGAGTCCGGGGGGCATCAGCCCCAGCATTTT	CASQESGGHQPQHF
NA	TRBJ2-7	TRBV28	few	TGTGCCAGCAGTTTGGGCGTCCACGAGCAGTACTTC	CASSLGVHEQYF
TRBD2	TRBJ2-7	TRBV6-5	NA	TGTGCCAGCAGACTAGCGGGAGGCCACCTCTACGAGCAGTACTTC	CASRLAGGHLYEQYF
TRBD2	TRBJ2-7	TRBV5-6	NA	TGTGCCAGCAGCTTGGAGGGGACTAGCGGGAGGGCCGCGGGTGAGCAGTACTTC	CASSLEGTSGRAAGEQYF
NA	TRBJ1-3	TRBV6-1	NA	TGTGCCAGCACCTTGGGAAACACCATATATTTT	CASTLGNTIYF
NA	TRBJ2-1	TRBV3-1/TRBV3-2	NA	TGTGCCAGCAGCCAAGGGGGCGGGACGGGAAATGAGCAGTTCTTC	CASSQGGGTGNEQFF